One and the same sample provided the 16 T cell receptor beta chains below, sequenced in a study of T cell repertoires in cytomegalovirus infection. MiXCR was run by TCRdb on the reads, yielding one entry per CDR3 protein. The table has hundreds of thousands of distinct CDR3 sequences, roughly 31% seen once. These TCRs are of unknown antigen specificity. The sample consisted of cultured CD8+ T cells from PBMCs, taken from culture after CMV antigen stimulation. These receptors were collected from a human donor in good health (CMV status not recorded). Some clones in this sample may be carry-over from other donors' samples.

This clonotype was counted ten times or more. The gene calls are TRBV7-8 and TRBJ2-2, with D possibly being TRBD2 (6 bases). The CDR3 is 16 residues long. The germline V and J ends were trimmed by 5 bases and 4 bases, with 17 bases remaining between them. Germline V lookup: CDR1 SGHVS, CDR2 FQNEAQ. The CDR3 loop is CASSPLGLASTGELFF. The CDR3 region has the DNA TGTGCCAGCAGCCCATTGGGACTGGCAAGCACCGGGGAGCTGTTTTTT.

The gene calls are TRBV6-8 and TRBJ1-6, with 8 bases that match TRBD1. In germline, CDR1 is MNHGY, CDR2 SAAAGT. The CDR3 runs to 15 residues. Germline trimming cut 6 bases from V and 6 bases from J; bases unmatched to any gene: 7. The CDR3 here is CASSVQGAGNSPLHF. In DNA, the CDR3 is TGTGCCAGCAGCGTCCAGGGGGCTGGTAATTCACCCCTCCACTTT.

The V gene is TRBV7-9, the J gene TRBJ1-6, with 7 bases lining up with TRBD1. V lost 8 bases to trimming and J lost 7 bases; unmatched junction nucleotides: 5. Per the germline V gene, CDR1 is SEHNR and CDR2 is FQNEAQ (reference sequence). The CDR3 is 13 amino acids. CDR3 coding DNA: TGTGCCAGCTCACAGGACAGGAATTCACCCCTCCACTTT. Translating gives CASSQDRNSPLHF.

This clonotype was counted many times. The chain recombines TRBV7-2 with TRBJ2-2; possibly TRBD1 for D (7 bases). V lost 1 base and J 4 bases, leaving 19 bases between the germline ends. CDR1 is SGHTA and CDR2 is FQGNSA in the germline V gene. The CDR3 totals 18 residues. CDR3 sequence (DNA): TGTGCCAGCAGCTTAGGAGGGGGGACACAGGGGACCACCGGGGAGCTGTTTTTT. This codes for CASSLGGGTQGTTGELFF.

This clonotype has just a few counts. This chain uses TRBV7-6 with TRBJ2-1; 9 nucleotides agree with TRBD1. Germline V lookup: CDR1 SGHVS, CDR2 FNYEAQ. CDR3 length equals 17 residues. V was clipped by 4 bases and J by 3 bases; unmatched bases: 10. The CDR3 sequence: CASSYTPGTGFYNEQFF. In DNA form, the CDR3 reads TGTGCCAGCAGCTACACTCCCGGGACAGGGTTCTACAATGAGCAGTTCTTC.

The chain links TRBV19 to TRBJ1-5; 7 nucleotides match TRBD1. The CDR3 length is 15 residues. Germline-derived CDR1 and CDR2 are LNHDA and SQIVND (reference sequence). V dropped 2 bases and J dropped 1; count of bases not matched to a gene: 2. CDR3 nucleotide sequence: TGTGCCAGTAGTATAACGGGACAGAGCAATCAGCCCCAGCATTTT. Its protein product is CASSITGQSNQPQHF.

This clonotype appeared a few times. The chain couples TRBV7-2 to TRBJ2-3, with 8 bases aligning to TRBD2. Looked up from germline, CDR1 is SGHTA and CDR2 is FQGNSA. CDR3 length: 17 amino acids. V lost 1 base to trimming and J lost 0 bases; unmatched junction nucleotides: 6. CDR3 amino acids: CASSLVPGGVSTDTQYF. The CDR3 DNA is TGTGCCAGCAGCTTAGTGCCGGGGGGGGTAAGCACAGATACGCAGTATTTT.

This clonotype was recorded at least ten times. V gene TRBV7-9 combines with J gene TRBJ2-2; the match to TRBD1 covers 7 bases. CDR3 length equals 16 residues. The V gene's germline CDR1 is SEHNR and CDR2 FQNEAQ (reference sequence). The J segment lost 0 bases and the V segment lost 1 base, leaving 2 bases of the junction unmatched. The CDR3 here is CASSLGQGTNTGELFF. For the CDR3, the DNA is TGTGCCAGCAGCTTAGGACAGGGCACGAACACCGGGGAGCTGTTTTTT.

Only a few counts were recorded for this clonotype. J is TRBJ1-1 and V is TRBV6-2 or TRBV6-3; the D gene is possibly TRBD1 (6 bases). The CDR3 is 14 amino acids. Trimming removed 7 bases from V and 4 bases from J, with 16 bases in between. Germline values: CDR1 MNHEY, CDR2 SVGEGT. The CDR3 here is CASTLGGLGTEAFF. The CDR3 coding sequence is TGTGCCAGCACCCTGGGGGGGCTGGGCACTGAAGCTTTCTTT.

This rearrangement joins TRBV15 to TRBJ1-1; D remains unclear. The germline V and J ends were trimmed by 5 bases and 7 bases, with 8 bases remaining between them. This CDR3 is 11 amino acids long. Germline V gives CDR1 LNHNV, CDR2 YYDKDF (reference sequence). The CDR3 spells CATSSSYEAFF. CDR3 DNA sequence: TGTGCCACCAGCTCCTCATATGAAGCTTTCTTT.

V is TRBV6-6 and J is TRBJ1-5; 11 nucleotides match TRBD1. The CDR3 totals 16 residues. Germline CDR1 and CDR2: MNHNY and SVGAGI (reference sequence). The trim removed 2 bases at V and 4 bases at J, leaving 4 bases unmatched. CDR3 sequence: CASSYGGDRGNQPQHF. CDR3 nucleotide sequence: TGTGCCAGCAGTTACGGAGGGGACAGGGGGAATCAGCCCCAGCATTTT.

The sample holds a few counts of this clonotype. The CDR3 spells CASRTLRGNSNYGYTF. CDR3 sequence (DNA): TGTGCCAGCAGGACTCTCAGGGGAAATTCTAACTATGGCTACACCTTC. This chain joins TRBV12-3 or TRBV12-4 and TRBJ1-2; maybe TRBD1 (6 bases). V lost 6 bases to trimming and J lost 0 bases, with 17 bases between them. CDR3 size: 16 residues.

The V and J genes are TRBV6-5 and TRBJ1-1; D is ambiguous. CDR1 is MNHEY and CDR2 is SVGAGI in the germline V gene. Trimming cost V 0 bases and J 6 bases, with 14 bases left between them. This CDR3 comprises 15 residues. The CDR3 reads CASSYSMDVLSEAFF. For the CDR3, the DNA is TGTGCCAGCAGTTACTCGATGGATGTTCTCTCTGAAGCTTTCTTT.

This clonotype was picked up a small number of times. The chain employs TRBV7-9 and TRBJ2-1; no clear D gene. CDR3 size: 15 residues. V gave up 7 bases and J gave up 0 bases, with 13 bases separating them. From germline, CDR1 is SEHNR and CDR2 FQNEAQ (reference sequence). The CDR3 loop reads CASTPQKGSYNEQFF. CDR3 in DNA: TGTGCCAGCACCCCTCAAAAGGGCTCCTACAATGAGCAGTTCTTC.

The V gene is TRBV18, the J gene TRBJ1-5; no clear D. CDR1 KGHSH and CDR2 LQKENI come from the germline V gene. The CDR3 contains 16 residues. Trimming took off 4 bases at V and 1 base at J, with 14 bases between the two ends. CDR3 nucleotides: TGTGCCAGCTCACTCGAACAGCTGGGCAGCAATCAGCCCCAGCATTTT. Protein product: CASSLEQLGSNQPQHF.

This clonotype was seen more than once but under ten times. The chain is built from TRBV7-8 and TRBJ1-2; D remains unclear. The CDR3 has 15 residues. The germline CDR1 and CDR2 sequences are SGHVS and FQNEAQ. V was pared by 5 bases and J by 2 bases, with 15 bases between. The CDR3 loop is CASSPMDFRNYGYTF. The DNA of the CDR3 is TGTGCCAGCAGCCCTATGGACTTCCGAAACTATGGCTACACCTTC.